These T cell receptor beta chains were read from a single sample in a study of cytomegalovirus exposure and HLA in healthy donors. Clones were sequenced by immunoSEQ multiplex PCR, and TCRdb holds only the in-frame ones, with some missing. Of about 130,000 clones detected, about 78% appear once; the ten largest clones hold about 1.5%. Material: PBMCs. These receptors all come from a female donor in good health and CMV-seronegative. The CDR3 runs from the conserved cysteine through the conserved F or W. Part of the rows lack a size; the others show once, few, many or a class for expanded clones.

j_call v_call clone_size cdr3_aa
TRBJ2-7 TRBV6-1 NA CASRGPGEVGEQYF
TRBJ2-1 TRBV6-4 NA CASSDPGGISAGGCEQFF
TRBJ2-1 TRBV11-2 NA CASRGGGLFFNNEQFF
TRBJ2-7 TRBV19 once CASSNGHADYEQYF
TRBJ2-3 TRBV29-1 NA CSVARQGAGDTQYF
TRBJ2-1 TRBV28 NA CASSSPGLAGGLGEQFF
NA TRBV5-1 NA CASNRDEGPYEQYF
TRBJ1-1 TRBV7-2 NA CASSHRGGMNTEAFF
TRBJ1-1 TRBV18 NA CASSPPWGGDKAEAFF
TRBJ1-5 TRBV2 NA CASSGGPNQPQHF
TRBJ2-5 TRBV14 NA CASSLQRGETQYF
TRBJ2-1 TRBV5-6 NA CASSSGSLNEQFF
TRBJ1-2 TRBV4-1 NA CASSEPSQGPRYGYTF
TRBJ1-5 TRBV2 NA CASSETGINQPQHF
TRBJ1-4 TRBV2 NA CASRAGTGNEKLFF
TRBJ1-1 TRBV6-1 once CASGAGQTMNTEAFF
TRBJ2-1 TRBV19 NA CASSPRTGYYNEQFF
TRBJ2-3 TRBV12-5 few CASGPQTDTQYF
TRBJ1-4 TRBV11-2 NA CASSLRTGVTTNEKLFF
TRBJ2-3 TRBV9 NA CASSPSPTDTQYF
TRBJ2-1 TRBV19 NA CASSMRSGHEQFF
TRBJ2-7 TRBV28 once CASSAPGLAIDEQYF
TRBJ2-3 TRBV15 NA CATNRDRGPDTQYF
TRBJ1-2 TRBV2 NA CASSDEVDGYTF
TRBJ2-2 TRBV5-4 NA CASSLDPRSNTGELFF
TRBJ1-2 TRBV30 NA CAWSPDSNYGYTF
TRBJ1-1 TRBV7-9 NA CASSLATGVNTEAFF
TRBJ1-2 TRBV4-3 NA CASSRLQGTINYGYTF
TRBJ2-5 TRBV15 NA CATSGSRETQYF
TRBJ2-7 TRBV4-3 medium-sized CASSRKTGAYEQYF
TRBJ2-1 TRBV6-5 NA CASSYSAGTGAREQFF
TRBJ1-4 TRBV15 NA CATSRVPGLYEKLFF
TRBJ2-3 TRBV7-9 NA CASSYDLANTDTQYF
TRBJ1-1 TRBV5-1 NA CASSPGGTVNTEAFF
TRBJ2-2 TRBV18 NA CASSPYERGTGELFF
TRBJ1-2 TRBV5-4 NA CASSLAGTGRYGYTF
TRBJ2-7 TRBV28 NA CASPPSSGPFSYEQYF
TRBJ1-5 TRBV6-6 NA CASSFRDNYSNQPQHF
TRBJ1-1 TRBV7-8 NA CASSFLWPNTEAFF
TRBJ2-6 TRBV2 NA CASKRAGANVLTF
TRBJ2-7 TRBV28 NA CAALSVNSYEQYF
TRBJ1-1 TRBV7-8 NA CASRATVNTEAFF
TRBJ2-1 TRBV7-9 once CASSLAHDRVQFF
TRBJ1-3 TRBV5-1 few CASSLGGSGNTIYF
TRBJ2-1 TRBV7-6 NA CASSGRRQSRDWQNEQFF